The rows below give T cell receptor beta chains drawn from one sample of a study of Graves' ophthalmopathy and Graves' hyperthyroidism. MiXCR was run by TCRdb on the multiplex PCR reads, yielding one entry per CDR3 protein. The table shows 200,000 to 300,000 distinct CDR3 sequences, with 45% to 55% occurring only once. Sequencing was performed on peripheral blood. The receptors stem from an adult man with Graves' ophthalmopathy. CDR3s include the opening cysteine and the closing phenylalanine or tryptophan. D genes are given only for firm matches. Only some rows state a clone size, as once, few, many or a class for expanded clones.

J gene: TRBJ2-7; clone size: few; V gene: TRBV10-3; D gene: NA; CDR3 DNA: TGTGCCATCAGTGATTCATCGCTAAACTCCTACGAGCAGTACTTC; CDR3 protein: CAISDSSLNSYEQYF
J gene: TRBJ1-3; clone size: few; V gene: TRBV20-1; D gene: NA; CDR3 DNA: TGCAGTGCTAGAGCACAATGGCTGGAAAACACCATATATTTT; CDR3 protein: CSARAQWLENTIYF
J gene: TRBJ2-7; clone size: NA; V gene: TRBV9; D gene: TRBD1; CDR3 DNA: TGTGCCAGCAGCGGGGGGACAGGGGGCTACGAGCAGTACTTC; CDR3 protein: CASSGGTGGYEQYF
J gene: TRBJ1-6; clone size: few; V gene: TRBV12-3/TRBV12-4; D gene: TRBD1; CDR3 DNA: TGTGCCAGCAGTTCCCTGGGACAGGGTAATTCACCCCTCCACTTT; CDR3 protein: CASSSLGQGNSPLHF
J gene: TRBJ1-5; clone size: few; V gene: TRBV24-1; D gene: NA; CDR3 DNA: TGTGCCACCAGTGATCAAGGGTTGGGTCAGCCCCAGCATTTT; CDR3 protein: CATSDQGLGQPQHF
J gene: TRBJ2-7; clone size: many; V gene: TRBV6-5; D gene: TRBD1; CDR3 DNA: TGTGCCAGCAGTTACGGACAGGGGACGTACGAGCAGTACTTC; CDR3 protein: CASSYGQGTYEQYF
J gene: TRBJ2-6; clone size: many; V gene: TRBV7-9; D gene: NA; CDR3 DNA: TGTGCCAGCAGCACCCGGTTGGGAGGGGCCAACGTCCTGACTTTC; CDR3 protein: CASSTRLGGANVLTF
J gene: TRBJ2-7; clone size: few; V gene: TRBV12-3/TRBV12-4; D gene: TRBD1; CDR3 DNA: TGTGCCAGCAGCACCGGACAGGCTGAGTACTTC; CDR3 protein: CASSTGQAEYF
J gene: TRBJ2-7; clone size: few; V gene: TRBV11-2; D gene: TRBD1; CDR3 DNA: TGTGCCAGCAGCTTAGACAGGGGGTCCTACGAGCAGTACTTC; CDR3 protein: CASSLDRGSYEQYF
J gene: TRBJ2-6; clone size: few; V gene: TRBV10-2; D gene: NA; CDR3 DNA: TGCGCCAGCACCTCCACCTTGGGCCTAAGCTCTGGGGCCAACGTCCTGACTTTC; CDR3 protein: CASTSTLGLSSGANVLTF
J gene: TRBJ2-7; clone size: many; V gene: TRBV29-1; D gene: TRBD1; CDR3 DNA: TGCAGCGCCGGGACAGACTACGAGCAGTACTTC; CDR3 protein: CSAGTDYEQYF
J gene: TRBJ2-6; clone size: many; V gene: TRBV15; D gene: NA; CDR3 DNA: TGTGCCACCAGGATGAGGACCAGGGCTGCCGGGGCCAACGTCCTGACTTTC; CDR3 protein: CATRMRTRAAGANVLTF
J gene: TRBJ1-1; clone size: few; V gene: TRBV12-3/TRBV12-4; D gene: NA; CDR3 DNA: TGTGCCAGCAGACCGCCCCGACAGAACACTGAAGCTTTCTTT; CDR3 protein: CASRPPRQNTEAFF
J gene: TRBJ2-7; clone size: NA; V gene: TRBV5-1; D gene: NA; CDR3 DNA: TGCGCCAGCAGCTTGTTAGTCAGGCTTTACGAGCAGTACTTC; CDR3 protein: CASSLLVRLYEQYF
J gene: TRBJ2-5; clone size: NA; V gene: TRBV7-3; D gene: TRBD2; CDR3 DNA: TGTGCCAGCAGCCCGCGCGCACTAGCGGGAGGGCCGCAAGAGACCCAGTACTTC; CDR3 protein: CASSPRALAGGPQETQYF
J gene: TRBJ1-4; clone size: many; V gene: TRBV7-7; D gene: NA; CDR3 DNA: TGTGCTAGCAGCTTAGGGCCAGGAGTCGATGAAAAACTGTTTTTT; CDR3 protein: CASSLGPGVDEKLFF
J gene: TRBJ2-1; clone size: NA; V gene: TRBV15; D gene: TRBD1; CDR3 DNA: TGTGCCACCAGCAGGGACAGGGCCAATGAGCAGTTCTTC; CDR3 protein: CATSRDRANEQFF
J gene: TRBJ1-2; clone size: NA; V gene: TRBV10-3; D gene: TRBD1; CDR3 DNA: TGTGCCACCCTGTCACAGGGGGCGGGTGGCTATGGCTACACCTTC; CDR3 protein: CATLSQGAGGYGYTF
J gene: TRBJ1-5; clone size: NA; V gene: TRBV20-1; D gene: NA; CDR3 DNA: TGCAGTGCACGGCCCCGGGAGATGGGCAATCAGCCCCAGCATTTT; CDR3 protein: CSARPREMGNQPQHF
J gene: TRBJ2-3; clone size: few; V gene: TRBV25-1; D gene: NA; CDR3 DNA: TGTGCCAGCAGTGATCACTCGGCACGACCGACAGATACGCAGTATTTT; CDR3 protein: CASSDHSARPTDTQYF
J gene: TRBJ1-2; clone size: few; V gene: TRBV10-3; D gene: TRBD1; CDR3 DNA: TGTGCCATCAGTGAAGGTAGAGGACAGGGGGCTGGTAACTATGGCTACACCTTC; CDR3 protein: CAISEGRGQGAGNYGYTF
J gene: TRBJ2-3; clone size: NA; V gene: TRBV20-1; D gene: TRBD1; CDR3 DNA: TGCAGTGCTAGGCAGGGGGCAGATACGCAGTATTTT; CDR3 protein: CSARQGADTQYF
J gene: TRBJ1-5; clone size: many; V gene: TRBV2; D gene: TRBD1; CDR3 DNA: TGTGCCAGCAGTGGACAGGGAGGCAATCAGCCCCAGCATTTT; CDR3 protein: CASSGQGGNQPQHF
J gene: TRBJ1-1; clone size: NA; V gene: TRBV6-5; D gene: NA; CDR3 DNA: TGTGCCAGCAGTTACTTTGCAGGGGAAGCTCTCTTT; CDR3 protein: CASSYFAGEALF
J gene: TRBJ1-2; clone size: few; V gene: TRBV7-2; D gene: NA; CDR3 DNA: TGTGCCAGCAGCAGAACGCGGGGGAACGGCTACACCTTC; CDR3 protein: CASSRTRGNGYTF
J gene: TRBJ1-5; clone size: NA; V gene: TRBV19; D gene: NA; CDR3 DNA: TGTGCCAGTAGTATACGGGACTCGAGTTTGAGGCCCCAGCATTTT; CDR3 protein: CASSIRDSSLRPQHF
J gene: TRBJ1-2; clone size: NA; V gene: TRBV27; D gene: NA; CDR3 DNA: TGTGCCAGCAGGGTGGACAGTTCCTATGGCTACACCTTC; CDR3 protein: CASRVDSSYGYTF
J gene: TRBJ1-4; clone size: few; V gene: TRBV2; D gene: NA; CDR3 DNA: TGTGCCAGCAGTGACAGTTTGGCTAATGAAAAACTGTTTTTT; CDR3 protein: CASSDSLANEKLFF
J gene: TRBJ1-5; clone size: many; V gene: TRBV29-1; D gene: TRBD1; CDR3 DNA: TGCAGCGTTAAGGCAGGGGGACAGCCCCAGCATTTT; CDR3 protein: CSVKAGGQPQHF
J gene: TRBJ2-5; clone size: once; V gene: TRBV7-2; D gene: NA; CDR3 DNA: TGTGCCAGCAGCTTAGTACGGGGGAGGGAGACCCAGTACTTC; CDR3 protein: CASSLVRGRETQYF
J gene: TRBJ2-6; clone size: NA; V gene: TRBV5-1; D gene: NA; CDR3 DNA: TGCGCCAGCAGAGAGTATACCTCTGGGGCCAACGTCCTGACTTTC; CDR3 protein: CASREYTSGANVLTF
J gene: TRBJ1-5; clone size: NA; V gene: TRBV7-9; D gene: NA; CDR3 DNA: TGTGCCAGCAGCCGGGGAGGGACCCAGCATTTT; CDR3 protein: CASSRGGTQHF
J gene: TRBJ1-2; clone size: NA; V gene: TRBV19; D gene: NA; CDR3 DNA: TGTGCCAGTAGTATAGGCGGCGACACCTTCTATGGCTACACCTTC; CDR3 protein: CASSIGGDTFYGYTF
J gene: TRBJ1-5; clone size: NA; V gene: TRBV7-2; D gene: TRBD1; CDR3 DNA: TGTGCCAGCAGCCGCGGGACAGGGTATACTCAGCCCCAGCATTTT; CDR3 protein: CASSRGTGYTQPQHF
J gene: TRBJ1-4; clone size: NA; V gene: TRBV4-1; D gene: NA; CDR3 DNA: TGCGCCAGCAGCCAAAAGGTTTTAGGTGAAAAACTGTTTTTT; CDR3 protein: CASSQKVLGEKLFF
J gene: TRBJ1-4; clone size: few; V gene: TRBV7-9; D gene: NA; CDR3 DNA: TGTGCCAGCAGCTTAGACAGGGTTAATGAAAAACTGTTTTTT; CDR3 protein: CASSLDRVNEKLFF
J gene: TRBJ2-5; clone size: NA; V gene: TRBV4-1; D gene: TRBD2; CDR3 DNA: TGCGCCAGCAGCCAAGATCGGCTAGCGGGAGAGGAGACCCAGTACTTC; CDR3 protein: CASSQDRLAGEETQYF
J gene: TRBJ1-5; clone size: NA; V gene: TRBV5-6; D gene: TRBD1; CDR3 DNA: TGTGCCAGCAGCCCGACAGGGAATCGCAATCAGCCCCAGCATTTT; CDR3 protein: CASSPTGNRNQPQHF
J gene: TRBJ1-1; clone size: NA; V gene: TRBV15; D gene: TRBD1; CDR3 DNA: TGTGCCACCAGCAGAGCTAGGGACAGGGGCACTGAAGCTTTTTTT; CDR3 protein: CATSRARDRGTEAFF
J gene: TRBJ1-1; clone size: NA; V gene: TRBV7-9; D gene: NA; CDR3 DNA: TGTGCCAGCAGCCACGGATGGGGGAACACTGAAGCTTTCTTT; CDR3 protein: CASSHGWGNTEAFF
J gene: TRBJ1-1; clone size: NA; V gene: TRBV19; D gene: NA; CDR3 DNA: TGTGCCAGTAGTTCCCAAGGGGGGAGCATGAACACTGAAGCTTTCTTT; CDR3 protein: CASSSQGGSMNTEAFF
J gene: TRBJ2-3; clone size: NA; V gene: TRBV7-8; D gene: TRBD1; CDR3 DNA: TGTGCCAGCAGCCTGGGACAGGGGGTCACAGATACGCAGTATTTT; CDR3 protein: CASSLGQGVTDTQYF